Presented here are 16 T cell receptor beta chains from one specimen sequenced in a study of T-cell reconstitution after alpha-beta-depleted transplantation in children. Library preparation (for TCRbeta) was performed with unique molecular identifiers. TCRdb fed the PCR reads into MiXCR, producing one record per CDR3 protein. The sample includes some 95,000 distinct CDR3 sequences, 23% of them seen just once. The material sequenced was PBMCs, taken before TCRalphabeta/CD19-depleted stem cell transplant. These receptors were taken from a boy between 2 and 15 years old with acute lymphoblastic leukemia, due to receive a stem cell transplant.

The table lists this clonotype with a few counts. The rearrangement joins TRBV20-1 to TRBJ2-3; no clear D. CDR3 length: 11 residues. CDR1 is DFQATT and CDR2 is SNEGSKA in the germline V gene (reference sequence). Trimming shortened V by 5 bases and J by 2 bases, and 5 bases separated the two germline ends. Here the CDR3 reads CSARNTDTQYF. CDR3 nucleotides: TGCAGTGCTCGAAACACAGATACGCAGTATTTT.

J is TRBJ2-7 and V is TRBV27, with D maybe TRBD1 (6 bases). From germline, CDR1 is MNHEY and CDR2 SMNVEV (reference sequence). The CDR3 sequence is 13 residues long. V lost 6 bases and J 0 bases, leaving 9 bases between the germline ends. CDR3 loop: CASRGDTSYEQYF. CDR3 in DNA: TGTGCCAGCAGAGGGGACACCTCCTACGAGCAGTACTTC.

This sequence joins TRBV11-2 and TRBJ2-1, with TRBD2 identical over 10 bases. The CDR3 extends over 14 amino acids. V lost 3 bases to trimming and J lost 13 bases; unmatched junction nucleotides: 9. The germline V gene has CDR1 SGHAT and CDR2 FQNNGV. The CDR3 nucleotides read TGTGCCAGCAGCTTTCCGACGACTAGCGGGTCACAGTTCTTC. Amino acid sequence: CASSFPTTSGSQFF.

This sequence joins TRBV3-1 and TRBJ2-1; possible D gene TRBD1, 5 bases. The V gene lost 6 bases and the J gene lost 7 bases, with 10 bases spanning the gap. The germline gives CDR1 LGHDT, CDR2 YNNKEL (reference sequence). This CDR3 has 12 amino acids. CDR3 bases: TGTGCCAGCAGACTCAAGGGGAATGAGCAGTTCTTC. Protein: CASRLKGNEQFF.

V and J are TRBV20-1 and TRBJ2-7; D uncertain. Trimming removed 8 bases at V and 2 bases at J, with 13 bases between. Germline V gene data show CDR1 as DFQATT and CDR2 as SNEGSKA (reference sequence). This CDR3 is 12 amino acids long. This chain's CDR3 is CSPDSRTYEQYF. The CDR3 region has the DNA TGCAGTCCTGACTCCCGAACCTACGAGCAGTACTTC.

Ten or more counts support this clonotype. This chain links TRBV5-1 with TRBJ2-6; 7 positions match TRBD1. With V trimmed by 3 bases and J by 2 bases, 5 bases remained unmatched. The CDR3 extends over 16 amino acids. Germline values: CDR1 SGHRS, CDR2 YFSETQ. The CDR3 protein is CASSSGTAPGANVLTF. The CDR3 DNA sequence: TGCGCCAGCAGCTCCGGGACAGCGCCTGGGGCCAACGTCCTGACTTTC. The whole variable domain, remainder taken from reference TRBV5-1 and TRBJ2-6, is KAGVTQTPRYLIKTRGQQVTLSCSPISGHRSVSWYQQTPGQGLQFLFEYFSETQRNKGNFPGRFSGRQFSNSRSEMNVSTLELGDSALYLCASSSGTAPGANVLTFGAGSRLTVL.

The rearrangement links TRBV29-1 to TRBJ2-2; 7 nucleotides agree with TRBD1. Per germline, CDR1 SQVTM and CDR2 ANQGSEA. V dropped 3 bases and J dropped 8; count of bases not matched to a gene: 3. The CDR3 has 12 amino acids. The chain's CDR3 is CSVETGLGELFF. The CDR3 bases are TGCAGCGTTGAGACAGGGCTGGGGGAGCTGTTTTTT.

V usage is TRBV25-1 and J usage is TRBJ1-3; D gene ambiguous. Between the trimmed V and J ends, which lost 7 bases and 0 bases, there was a span of 7 bases. The CDR3 is 13 amino acids. CDR1 is MGHDK, CDR2 SYGVNS, per germline. The CDR3 nucleotides read TGTGCCAGCATTGGGTTCTCTGGAAACACCATATATTTT. Translating it yields CASIGFSGNTIYF.

Comment on this clonotype: Since a much larger clone is just one base distant, this may be a read error. The gene calls are TRBV4-3 and TRBJ2-2; 7 bases align to TRBD2. The CDR3 loop spans 16 amino acids. Germline V gene data show CDR1 as LGHNA and CDR2 as YSLEER. The CDR3 loop is CASSRGRVGVTGELSF. CDR3 bases: TGCGCCAGCAGCCGTGGGAGGGTAGGAGTAACCGGGGAGCTGTCTTTT.

The sample holds a few counts of this clonotype. The J gene is TRBJ1-1, the V gene TRBV5-6; D gene uncertain. CDR1 is SGHDT, CDR2 YYEEEE, per germline. The CDR3 length is 12 residues. Deletions cut 1 base from V and 8 bases from J, with 9 bases between. CDR3 sequence reads: CASSLRWEEAFF. The CDR3 bases are TGTGCCAGCAGCTTGAGATGGGAAGAAGCTTTCTTT.

The J gene is TRBJ2-7, the V gene TRBV11-2, with 7 bases fitting TRBD1. The CDR3 covers 18 residues. Germline lookup yields CDR1 SGHAT and CDR2 FQNNGV. V dropped 5 bases and J dropped 3; count of bases not matched to a gene: 19. The CDR3 DNA reads TGTGCCAGCAGCGGCCGAGAACCCGGGACAGCCCAAATCTACGAGCAGTACTTC. Encoded protein: CASSGREPGTAQIYEQYF.

The V gene is TRBV7-2, the J gene TRBJ2-3; 10 bases fit TRBD2. Trimming cost V 0 bases and J 0 bases; bases outside gene matches: 3. Germline V gene lookup returns CDR1 SGHTA and CDR2 FQGNSA. CDR3 length: 17 amino acids. This CDR3 reads CASSLAAGGPSTDTQYF. CDR3 DNA: TGTGCCAGCAGCTTAGCAGCGGGAGGGCCCAGCACAGATACGCAGTATTTT.

This clonotype has a handful of counts. The V call is TRBV10-3, the J call TRBJ2-1, with TRBD2 matching over 7 bases. With V trimmed by 6 bases and J by 4 bases, 6 bases remained unmatched. Germline V gene data show CDR1 as ENHRY and CDR2 as SYGVKD. The CDR3 runs to 14 residues. The CDR3 bases are TGTGCCATCAGCGGGGGAGGGAGTTACAATGAGCAGTTCTTC. Protein sequence: CAISGGGSYNEQFF.

The sample holds one count of this clonotype. The chain joins TRBV5-1 to TRBJ2-1; 12 nucleotides match TRBD2. This CDR3 spans 15 amino acids. V gave up 4 bases and J gave up 9 bases; unmatched junction bases: 8. Germline V gene lookup returns CDR1 SGHRS and CDR2 YFSETQ. The CDR3 region has the DNA TGCGCCAGCAGCCACCTAGCGGGAGGGAGGGTTGAGCAGTTCTTC. Its protein is CASSHLAGGRVEQFF.

This clonotype was counted once. The conserved closing phenylalanine or tryptophan is absent in this CDR3, likely reflecting a read error. Because the CDR3's place on the DNA is in doubt, the DNA is left out and the CDR3 is given as listed by TCRdb. The rearrangement joins TRBV3-1 to TRBJ1-1; the table's TRBD1 call for D was not verified on the DNA. The CDR3 is 11 amino acids long, termini counted. CDR1 and CDR2 from the germline V gene are LGHDT and YNNKEL (reference sequence). CDR3 amino acids: CASSQAGRLSV.

The chain couples TRBV7-2 to TRBJ2-1; D uncertain. V lost 2 bases, J lost 7 bases, and 9 bases lay in between. CDR1 SGHTA and CDR2 FQGNSA come from the germline V gene. The CDR3 is 13 amino acids. CDR3 bases: TGTGCCAGCAGCTTAAATCTTTGGAATGAGCAGTTCTTC. Encoded protein: CASSLNLWNEQFF.